The 25 T cell receptor beta chains listed next were all sequenced from one sample in a study of shared T cell receptors in the human thymus. TCRdb's table, derived via immunoSEQ multiplex PCR, lists solely in-frame clones and lacks some. The sample lists 720,000 or so clones, over 75% occurring once. The sample also formed part of further work on human thymus T cells.

Sample: thymocytes. These receptors all come from a girl less than two years old with a congenital heart defect.

With regard to this clone: The same CDR3 is also encoded by other DNA sequences in this sample. The CDR3: CASSLSGRRGSTNGYTF. The CDR3 nucleotides are TGTGCCAGCAGCTTATCGGGTCGGCGGGGCTCAACTAATGGCTACACCTTC. V gene TRBV7-3 combines with J gene TRBJ1-2; the D gene is possibly TRBD1 (5 bases). CDR1 is SGHTA, CDR2 FQGTGA, per germline. Trimming cost V 2 bases and J 6 bases, with 22 bases left between them. The CDR3 extends over 17 amino acids. The entire variable domain, with the rest obtained from reference TRBV7-3 and TRBJ1-2, is as follows: GAGVSQTPSNKVTEKGKYVELRCDPISGHTALYWYRQSLGQGPEFLIYFQGTGAADDSGLPNDRFFAVRPEGSVSTLKIQRTERGDSAVYLCASSLSGRRGSTNGYTFGSGTRLTVV.

This rearrangement joins TRBV11-2 to TRBJ2-5, with TRBD2 identical over 13 bases. CDR3 size: 15 residues. CDR1 and CDR2 from the germline V gene are SGHAT and FQNNGV. V lost 5 bases to trimming and J lost 5 bases; unmatched junction nucleotides: 5. CDR3 in DNA: TGTGCCAGCAGCCAACTAGCGGGGGGGCTTGAGACCCAGTACTTC. Translation: CASSQLAGGLETQYF.

The chain has TRBV5-1 and TRBJ2-3; D remains unclear. Trimming took off 1 base at V and 0 bases at J, with 12 bases between the two ends. Germline CDR1 and CDR2: SGHRS and YFSETQ. The CDR3 is made up of 16 amino acids. The CDR3 nucleotides read TGCGCCAGCAGCTTGAAAGTCTTCCTAAGCACAGATACGCAGTATTTT. Its translation is CASSLKVFLSTDTQYF.

The rearrangement uses TRBV19 and TRBJ2-5; 9 bases map to TRBD2. The V and J ends lost 3 bases and 3 bases, in that order; junction bases with no gene match: 17. This CDR3 has 19 residues. Per germline, CDR1 LNHDA and CDR2 SQIVND (reference sequence). The CDR3 reads CASSIERKTRLADKETQYF. CDR3 DNA: TGTGCCAGTAGTATCGAGAGGAAAACCAGACTAGCGGATAAAGAGACCCAGTACTTC.

CDR3 sequence reads: CASSPSGQTEHYGYTF. CDR3 DNA: TGTGCCAGCAGCCCTAGCGGACAGACGGAGCACTATGGCTACACCTTC. The rearrangement uses TRBV2 and TRBJ1-2; perhaps TRBD1 as D (6 bases). CDR3 length: 16 amino acids. Trimming took 6 bases from V and 3 from J, leaving 20 bases between them. Germline CDR1 SNHLY, CDR2 FYNNEI.

The V gene is TRBV12-5, the J gene TRBJ1-1, with 7 bases matching TRBD1. The CDR3 length is 14 residues. Germline V gene sequence: CDR1 LGHNT, CDR2 FRNRAP. The trim removed 1 base at V and 2 bases at J, leaving 1 base unmatched. As DNA, the CDR3 is TGTGCTAGTGGTTTGGGACAGGGCAACACTGAAGCTTTCTTT. Its protein is CASGLGQGNTEAFF.

V and J are TRBV5-6 and TRBJ1-1; D possibly corresponds to TRBD1 (6 bases). CDR3 size: 13 residues. Germline V CDR1 and CDR2: SGHDT, YYEEEE. Trimming cost V 2 bases and J 11 bases, with 16 bases left between them. CDR3 in DNA: TGTGCCAGCAGCTTCGGGACAATGAGTATTGCTTTCTTT. Translating gives CASSFGTMSIAFF.

The chain has TRBV27 and TRBJ1-2, with TRBD1 matching 7 bases. This CDR3 is 14 amino acids long. Germline V gene sequence: CDR1 MNHEY, CDR2 SMNVEV (reference sequence). V shed 7 bases, J shed 6 bases, and the junction held 11 bases outside the gene matches. The CDR3 loop reads CASKGAGGFHGYTF. The CDR3 nucleotides read TGTGCCAGCAAAGGGGCAGGGGGGTTTCATGGCTACACCTTC.

The rearrangement joins TRBV6-6 to TRBJ2-5; no firm D call. This CDR3 comprises 11 residues. Per germline, CDR1 MNHNY and CDR2 SVGAGI (reference sequence). The germline V and J ends were trimmed by 0 bases and 8 bases, with 4 bases remaining between them. DNA for the CDR3: TGTGCCAGCAGTTACTCAGCAACCCAGTACTTC. Its protein is CASSYSATQYF.

The V gene is TRBV11-2, the J gene TRBJ1-1; TRBD1 matches at 11 bases. Trimming removed 10 bases from V and 5 bases from J; junction bases left unmatched: 6. Germline V gene sequence: CDR1 SGHAT, CDR2 FQNNGV. The CDR3 extends over 13 amino acids. The CDR3 DNA follows: TGTGCCACCCCTAGGGACAGGGGGACTGAAGCTTTCTTT. This sequence encodes CATPRDRGTEAFF.

The chain has TRBV5-6 and TRBJ1-1, with D possibly being TRBD1 (6 bases). The CDR3 loop spans 14 amino acids. V was clipped by 0 bases and J by 0 bases, with 6 bases between them. Germline V gene data show CDR1 as SGHDT and CDR2 as YYEEEE. The CDR3 loop is CASSLGQVNTEAFF. In nucleotides, the CDR3 is TGTGCCAGCAGCTTGGGACAGGTGAACACTGAAGCTTTCTTT.

This chain uses TRBV4-1 with TRBJ2-5; 8 nucleotides line up with TRBD2. The length of the CDR3 is 16 residues. Per germline, CDR1 MGHRA and CDR2 YSYEKL. With 0 bases clipped from V and 4 bases from J, the junction kept 7 bases outside the gene matches. The CDR3 nucleotides are TGCGCCAGCAGCCAAGATCGGGGGGGACTAGGAGAGACCCAGTACTTC. It encodes CASSQDRGGLGETQYF.

This chain connects TRBV10-3 to TRBJ1-5; D remains unclear. The V gene lost 4 bases and the J gene lost 0 bases, with 7 bases spanning the gap. CDR1 and CDR2 from the germline V gene are ENHRY and SYGVKD. The CDR3 totals 14 residues. Here the CDR3 reads CAISGSYSNQPQHF. The CDR3 coding sequence is TGTGCCATCAGTGGGTCATATAGCAATCAGCCCCAGCATTTT.

The V gene is TRBV19, the J gene TRBJ1-2; TRBD1 is a possible D gene (5 bases). V was clipped by 5 bases and J by 3 bases, with 13 bases between them. CDR1 is LNHDA, CDR2 SQIVND, per germline (reference sequence). The CDR3 is 14 amino acids. The CDR3 sequence is CASSAGNFDYGYTF. The CDR3 nucleotides read TGTGCCAGTAGTGCAGGGAATTTTGACTATGGCTACACCTTC.

The rearrangement uses TRBV13 and TRBJ1-1; D gene ambiguous. Between the trimmed V and J ends, which lost 1 base and 11 bases, there was a span of 11 bases. Germline V gene data show CDR1 as PRHDT and CDR2 as FYEKMQ (reference sequence). The CDR3 covers 12 residues. This chain's CDR3 is CASSLDGSGAFF. CDR3 DNA: TGTGCCAGCAGCTTAGATGGGTCGGGGGCTTTCTTT. Full variable domain (missing parts from reference TRBV13 and TRBJ1-1): AAGVIQSPRHLIKEKRETATLKCYPIPRHDTVYWYQQGPGQDPQFLISFYEKMQSDKGSIPDRFSAQQFSDYHSELNMSSLELGDSALYFCASSLDGSGAFFGQGTRLTVV.

The chain recombines TRBV13 with TRBJ2-1; 11 bases are shared with TRBD1. The CDR3 has 16 amino acids. J gave up 6 bases and V 4 bases, and 8 bases lay outside the gene matches. Germline values: CDR1 PRHDT, CDR2 FYEKMQ (reference sequence). The CDR3 DNA sequence: TGTGCCAGCAGCTCTGACTTGGACAGGGGGCGCAATGAGCAGTTCTTC. Translating it yields CASSSDLDRGRNEQFF.

The V and J genes are TRBV19 and TRBJ2-3; possibly TRBD1 for D (6 bases). The V and J ends lost 6 bases and 3 bases respectively, with 13 bases between them. Germline V gives CDR1 LNHDA, CDR2 SQIVND (reference sequence). The CDR3 is made up of 14 amino acids. The CDR3 is CASRDPGTTDTQYF. The CDR3 nucleotides read TGTGCCAGTAGGGACCCAGGGACAACAGATACGCAGTATTTT.

The V gene is TRBV11-2, the J gene TRBJ1-1; D perhaps matches TRBD1 (5 bases). This CDR3 region has 13 residues. Deletions cut 2 bases from V and 7 bases from J, with 11 bases between. Germline V gene sequence: CDR1 SGHAT, CDR2 FQNNGV. The DNA of the CDR3 is TGTGCCAGCAGCTTATTACACCAGGGTGAAGCTTTCTTT. Translated, it gives CASSLLHQGEAFF.

The chain couples TRBV29-1 to TRBJ2-7; 9 bases match TRBD1. J lost 4 bases, V lost 4 bases, and 14 bases had no gene match. Looked up from germline, CDR1 is SQVTM and CDR2 is ANQGSEA. CDR3 length: 16 residues. CDR3 loop: CSVVGCGTGLGYEQYF. The CDR3, as DNA: TGCAGCGTTGTTGGTTGTGGGACAGGGCTGGGGTACGAGCAGTACTTC.

The V gene is TRBV28, the J gene TRBJ2-1, with 8 bases lining up with TRBD2. In germline, CDR1 is MDHEN, CDR2 SYDVKM. The CDR3 runs to 14 residues. Germline trimming cut 6 bases from V and 9 bases from J; bases unmatched to any gene: 10. The CDR3 nucleotides read TGTGCCAGCAGGGGCGGGGGGTTGATTGGTGAGCAGTTCTTC. Amino acids: CASRGGGLIGEQFF. Variable domain in full (rest from reference TRBV28 and TRBJ2-1): DVKVTQSSRYLVKRTGEKVFLECVQDMDHENMFWYRQDPGLGLRLIYFSYDVKMKEKGDIPEGYSVSREKKERFSLILESASTNQTSMYLCASRGGGLIGEQFFGPGTRLTVL.

V is TRBV6-1 and J is TRBJ2-1; TRBD1 matches 8 bases. The ends lost 2 bases at V and 3 bases at J; junction bases unmatched: 6. Per germline, CDR1 MNHNS and CDR2 SASEGT. The CDR3 is 16 amino acids. The CDR3 DNA reads TGTGCCAGCAGTGAATCTCAGGGGGCCGGCTACAATGAGCAGTTCTTC. It codes for CASSESQGAGYNEQFF.

Points on this clone: Other DNA sequences in this specimen translate into the identical CDR3. The chain combines TRBV7-6 with TRBJ1-6, with D hard to call. Per the germline V gene, CDR1 is SGHVS and CDR2 is FNYEAQ. The length of the CDR3 is 17 residues. Trimming took off 2 bases at V and 2 bases at J, with 13 bases between the two ends. CDR3 in DNA: TGTGCCAGCAGCTTACTATTGGGCAGCACCTATAATTCACCCCTCCACTTT. It codes for CASSLLLGSTYNSPLHF.

V is TRBV6-5 and J is TRBJ1-2, with TRBD1 as a possible D gene (5 bases). The CDR3 consists of 13 residues. Germline V gene lookup returns CDR1 MNHEY and CDR2 SVGAGI. Trimming cost V 8 bases and J 8 bases, with 18 bases left between them. For the CDR3, the DNA is TGTGCCAGCTTTCAGGGTTCCTGGGGCGGCTACACCTTC. This codes for CASFQGSWGGYTF.

The chain recombines TRBV28 with TRBJ1-2; tentatively, D is TRBD1 (6 bases). Trimming removed 4 bases from V and 4 bases from J, with 25 bases in between. Germline CDR1 and CDR2: MDHEN and SYDVKM. CDR3 length: 18 residues. CDR3 residues: CASSSKGSGDPNIYGYTF. The CDR3 region has the DNA TGTGCCAGCAGTTCGAAAGGGTCAGGGGATCCAAACATCTATGGCTACACCTTC.

J is TRBJ1-4 and V is TRBV30, with TRBD1 as a possible D gene (5 bases). Trimming shortened V by 8 bases and J by 10 bases, and 20 bases separated the two germline ends. The CDR3 has 13 amino acids. CDR1 and CDR2 (germline): GTSNPN, SVGIG (reference sequence). CDR3: CAGGGIIMGKLFF. The CDR3 DNA reads as TGTGCCGGGGGGGGGATCATAATGGGAAAACTGTTTTTT.